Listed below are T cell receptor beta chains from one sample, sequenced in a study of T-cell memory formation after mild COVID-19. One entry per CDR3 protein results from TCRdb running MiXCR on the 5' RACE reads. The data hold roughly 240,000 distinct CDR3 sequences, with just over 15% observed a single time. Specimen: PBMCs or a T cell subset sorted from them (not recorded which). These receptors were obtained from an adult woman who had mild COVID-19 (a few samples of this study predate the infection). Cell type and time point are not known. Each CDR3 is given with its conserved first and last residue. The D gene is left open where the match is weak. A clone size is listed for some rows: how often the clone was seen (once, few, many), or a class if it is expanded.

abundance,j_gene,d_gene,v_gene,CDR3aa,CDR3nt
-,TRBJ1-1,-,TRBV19,CASMVETANTEAFF,TGTGCCAGTATGGTAGAAACCGCTAACACTGAAGCTTTCTTT
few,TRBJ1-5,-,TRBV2,CASSGQGRYQPQHF,TGTGCCAGCAGTGGCCAGGGGAGGTATCAGCCCCAGCATTTT
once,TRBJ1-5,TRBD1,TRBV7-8,CASSPGTGDNQPQHF,TGTGCCAGCAGCCCAGGGACAGGGGACAATCAGCCCCAGCATTTT
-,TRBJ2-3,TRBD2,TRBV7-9,CASSRGAGGPDTQYF,TGTGCCAGCAGCAGAGGAGCGGGAGGGCCAGATACGCAGTATTTT
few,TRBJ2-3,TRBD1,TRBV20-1,CSAATGGAVDTQYF,TGCAGTGCCGCAACAGGGGGCGCGGTTGATACGCAGTATTTT
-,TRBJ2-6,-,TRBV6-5,CASSPSLAGANVLTF,TGTGCCAGCAGCCCCAGTCTTGCTGGGGCCAACGTCCTGACTTTC
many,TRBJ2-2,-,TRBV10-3,CAISARADTGELFF,TGTGCCATCAGTGCCAGGGCGGACACCGGGGAGCTGTTTTTT
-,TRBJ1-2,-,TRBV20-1,CSARGAGYTF,TGCAGTGCTAGGGGGGCTGGCTACACCTTC
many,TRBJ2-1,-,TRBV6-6,CASTYYNEQFF,TGTGCCAGCACCTACTACAATGAGCAGTTCTTC
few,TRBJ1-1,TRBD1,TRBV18,CASSRGTANTEAFF,TGTGCCAGCTCCCGAGGGACAGCAAACACTGAAGCTTTCTTT
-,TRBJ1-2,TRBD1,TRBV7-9,CASSLGAYRGNGYTF,TGTGCCAGCAGCTTAGGAGCATACAGGGGGAATGGCTACACCTTC
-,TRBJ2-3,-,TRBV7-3,CASSLSKGDTQYF,TGTGCCAGCAGCTTAAGTAAGGGAGATACGCAGTATTTT
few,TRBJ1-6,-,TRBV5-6,CASSLGSTPGNSPLHF,TGTGCCAGCAGCTTGGGCAGCACCCCGGGGAATTCACCCCTCCACTTT
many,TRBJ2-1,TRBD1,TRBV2,CASSRQGTEQFF,TGTGCCAGCAGTCGACAGGGGACTGAGCAGTTCTTC
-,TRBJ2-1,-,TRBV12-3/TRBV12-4,CASSMDGFSYNEQFF,TGTGCCAGCAGTATGGACGGGTTTTCCTACAATGAGCAGTTCTTC
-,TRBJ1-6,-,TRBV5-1,CASTPGASYNSPLHF,TGCGCCAGCACCCCGGGGGCCTCCTATAATTCACCCCTCCACTTT
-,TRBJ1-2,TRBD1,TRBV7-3,CASSLTGESYGYTF,TGTGCCAGCAGCCTAACAGGGGAAAGCTATGGCTACACCTTC
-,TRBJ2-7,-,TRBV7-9,CASSLGPPSPMQYF,TGTGCCAGCAGCTTAGGGCCCCCATCCCCGATGCAGTACTTC
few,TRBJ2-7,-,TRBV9,CASSFQGNEQYF,TGTGCCAGCAGCTTTCAGGGAAACGAGCAGTACTTC
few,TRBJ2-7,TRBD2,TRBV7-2,CASSLSTSGFHEQYF,TGTGCCAGCAGCTTAAGTACTAGCGGGTTCCACGAGCAGTACTTC
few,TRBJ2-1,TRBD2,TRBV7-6,CASSSSSGGYNEQFF,TGTGCCAGCAGCTCCTCTAGCGGGGGATACAATGAGCAGTTCTTC
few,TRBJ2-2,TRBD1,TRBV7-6,CASNTPGQGNGELFF,TGTGCCAGCAACACTCCGGGACAGGGAAACGGGGAGCTGTTTTTT
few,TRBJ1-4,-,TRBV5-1,CASSLGDNPGEKLFF,TGCGCCAGCAGCTTGGGGGACAACCCCGGGGAAAAACTGTTTTTT
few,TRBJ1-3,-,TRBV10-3,CAISAPPGLGNTIYF,TGTGCCATCAGTGCGCCCCCGGGGCTCGGAAACACCATATATTTT
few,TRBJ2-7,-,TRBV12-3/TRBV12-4,CASSLLEGKYEQYF,TGTGCCAGCAGCCTGCTGGAGGGAAAATACGAGCAGTACTTC
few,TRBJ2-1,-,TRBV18,CASSPGRRLLVNEQFF,TGTGCCAGCTCACCAGGCAGGAGGCTATTGGTAAATGAGCAGTTCTTC
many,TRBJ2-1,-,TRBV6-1,CASSERSGANEQFF,TGTGCCAGCAGTGAAAGGTCAGGGGCCAATGAGCAGTTCTTC
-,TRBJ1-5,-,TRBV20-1,CSVGGAGSQPQHF,TGCAGCGTTGGGGGGGCAGGTAGTCAGCCCCAGCATTTT
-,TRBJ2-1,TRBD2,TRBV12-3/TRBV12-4,CASSLRRAGTYNEQFF,TGTGCCAGCAGTTTACGCCGAGCGGGAACCTACAATGAGCAGTTCTTC
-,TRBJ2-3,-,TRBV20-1,CSARVAHTTDTQYF,TGCAGTGCTAGAGTGGCACACACCACAGATACGCAGTATTTT
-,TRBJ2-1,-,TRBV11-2,CASSPRRDSIRDEQFF,TGTGCCAGCAGTCCAAGGAGGGACTCCATTCGAGATGAGCAGTTCTTC
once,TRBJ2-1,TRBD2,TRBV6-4,CASSEEGRERGSGEQFF,TGTGCCAGCAGTGAAGAAGGCCGTGAGCGGGGGTCGGGTGAGCAGTTCTTC
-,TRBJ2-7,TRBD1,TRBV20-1,CSAREWTGTYEQYF,TGCAGTGCTAGAGAGTGGACAGGTACCTACGAGCAGTACTTC
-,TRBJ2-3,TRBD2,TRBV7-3,CASSPSGGRSGTQYF,TGTGCCAGCAGCCCCAGCGGGGGGAGGTCAGGTACGCAGTATTTT
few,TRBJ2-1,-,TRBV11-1,CASSSPTYEQFF,TGTGCCAGCAGCTCGCCGACCTACGAGCAGTTCTTC
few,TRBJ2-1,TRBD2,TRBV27,CASSLSLLAGGLRFF,TGTGCCAGCAGTTTATCGTTGCTAGCGGGAGGCCTACGGTTCTTC
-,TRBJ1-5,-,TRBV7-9,CASSLGGGHQPQHF,TGTGCCAGCAGCTTAGGGGGGGGCCATCAGCCCCAGCATTTT
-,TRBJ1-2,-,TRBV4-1,CASSQDQVVGQVYGYTF,TGCGCCAGCAGCCAAGATCAGGTAGTAGGGCAGGTCTATGGCTACACCTTC
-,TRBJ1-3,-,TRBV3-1,CASSSAPSGNTIYF,TGTGCCAGCAGCTCTGCCCCCTCTGGAAACACCATATATTTT
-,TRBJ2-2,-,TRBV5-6,CASSIAGTPNTGELFF,TGTGCCAGCAGCATCGCCGGGACACCGAACACCGGGGAGCTGTTTTTT
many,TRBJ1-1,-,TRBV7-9,CASSPRRVAFF,TGTGCCAGCAGCCCACGTAGAGTAGCTTTCTTT
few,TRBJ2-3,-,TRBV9,CASSLQQGAPDTQYF,TGTGCCAGCAGCCTCCAACAGGGAGCCCCAGATACGCAGTATTTT
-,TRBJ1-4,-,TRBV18,CASSPPSDEKLFF,TGTGCCAGCTCACCCCCCTCTGATGAAAAACTGTTTTTT
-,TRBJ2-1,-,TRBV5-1,CASSLGGETQQFF,TGCGCCAGCAGCTTGGGAGGGGAAACACAGCAGTTCTTC
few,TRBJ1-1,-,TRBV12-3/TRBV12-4,CASSLAGAFF,TGTGCCAGCAGTTTAGCCGGAGCTTTCTTT
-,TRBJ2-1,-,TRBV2,CASRPGTASNEQFF,TGTGCCAGCAGGCCCGGGACCGCGAGCAATGAGCAGTTCTTC
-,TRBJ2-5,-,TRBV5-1,CASSPVPGGEETQYF,TGCGCCAGCAGCCCGGTGCCGGGGGGCGAAGAGACCCAGTACTTC
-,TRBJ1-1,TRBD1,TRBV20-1,CSARVGTGNTEAFF,TGCAGTGCTAGAGTGGGGACAGGGAATACTGAAGCTTTCTTT
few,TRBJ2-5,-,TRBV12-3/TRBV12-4,CASSLKGLTQETQYF,TGTGCCAGCAGTTTAAAGGGCCTCACACAAGAGACCCAGTACTTC
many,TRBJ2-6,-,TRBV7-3,CASSFKGAGANVLTF,TGTGCCAGCAGCTTTAAGGGGGCTGGGGCCAACGTCCTGACTTTC
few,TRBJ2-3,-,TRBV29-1,CSVEAVTDTQYF,TGCAGCGTTGAAGCCGTCACAGATACGCAGTATTTT